This T cell receptor (beta chain) was sequenced for a study of shared clonotypes between healthy human individuals. The overall study: Donor ages ranged 18 to 49 years: a couple of women, three men. Study-level findings and limits: Shared clonotypes: 4.5% to 6.5% naive CD4, 3% to 3.5% naive CD8, over 2% memory CD4, approximately 0.4% memory CD8. It was anticipated that sequencing depth would influence how many clonotypes donors shared.

Germline V gene data show CDR1 as SGHNT and CDR2 as YYREEE (reference sequence). This CDR3 has 12 amino acids. Trimming cost V 0 bases and J 8 bases, with 5 bases left between them. Terminally differentiated effector memory CD45RA+ cells were excluded by CCR7 positive selection of CD45RO-negative cells. As for this clone: The antigen remains unidentified.

Sorted subsets were amplified in replicate PCRs using 200 ng DNA, approximately 30,000 T cell genomes. TCRdb's table, derived via immunoSEQ multiplex PCR, lists solely in-frame clones and lacks some. The sample lists about 590,000 clones, less than 97% occurring once. The sample consisted of naive CD8+ T cells sorted from blood. The TCR originated in a woman under 40 in good health. The chain carries TRBV5-4 and TRBJ2-2, with D uncertain. The DNA for the CDR3 is TGTGCCAGCAGCTTGGAGGCGGGGGAGCTGTTTTTT. Encoded protein: CASSLEAGELFF.